Following are 9 T cell receptor beta chains from one sample sequenced in a study of blood T cell repertoires in COVID-19. Measured with immunoSEQ multiplex PCR; TCRdb has only the in-frame clones, and not every one. The profile shows about 280,000 clones, approximately 86% of them singletons. The material sequenced was PBMCs or T cells enriched from blood (not recorded which). These receptors all stem from a young woman who had recovered from COVID-19.

This sequence joins TRBV18 and TRBJ2-7; 10 bases fit TRBD1. The trim removed 1 base at V and 3 bases at J, leaving 6 bases unmatched. The CDR3 sequence is 16 residues long. Per the germline V gene, CDR1 is KGHSH and CDR2 is LQKENI. The CDR3 DNA is TGTGCCAGCTCACCACGTAACCGGGACAGGGGCTACGAGCAGTACTTC. Amino acid sequence: CASSPRNRDRGYEQYF.

The V call is TRBV7-8, the J call TRBJ1-1; maybe TRBD1 (6 bases). The CDR3 has 16 amino acids. The germline V and J ends were trimmed by 5 bases and 5 bases, with 21 bases remaining between them. Germline CDR1 reads SGHVS; CDR2 reads FQNEAQ. The CDR3 DNA is TGTGCCAGCAGCCCCACTAGGGGGTCCGGGAAGACTGAAGCTTTCTTT. This translates into CASSPTRGSGKTEAFF.

The chain couples TRBV25-1 to TRBJ2-5; the D gene is possibly TRBD2 (6 bases). This CDR3 has 18 residues. V gave up 5 bases and J gave up 2 bases, with 24 bases separating them. Germline V gene sequence: CDR1 MGHDK, CDR2 SYGVNS. CDR3: CASSPRWLRGLNQETQYF. The CDR3 nucleotides read TGTGCCAGCAGTCCTCGGTGGTTGAGAGGACTAAATCAAGAGACCCAGTACTTC.

The V gene is TRBV5-1, the J gene TRBJ1-4; 8 bases agree with TRBD1. With V trimmed by 0 bases and J by 6 bases, 4 bases remained unmatched. There are 15 residues in the CDR3. Germline CDR1 SGHRS, CDR2 YFSETQ. The CDR3 region has the DNA TGCGCCAGCAGCTTGGCAGGACAGGGTGATGAAAAACTGTTTTTT. Translating it yields CASSLAGQGDEKLFF.

V usage is TRBV28 and J usage is TRBJ2-7; TRBD1 might be the D (6 bases). Germline CDR1 is MDHEN and CDR2 is SYDVKM. CDR3 length equals 14 residues. The V and J ends lost 3 bases and 4 bases respectively, with 13 bases between them. The CDR3 coding sequence is TGTGCCAGCAGTTTTCAGGGGCCAGGTTACGAGCAGTACTTC. It encodes CASSFQGPGYEQYF.

V usage is TRBV27 and J usage is TRBJ1-2, with 9 bases that match TRBD1. The CDR3 extends over 13 amino acids. The V segment lost 7 bases and the J segment 6 bases; nucleotides outside the gene matches: 6. Germline V gives CDR1 MNHEY, CDR2 SMNVEV (reference sequence). This CDR3 is CASTSDRGNGYTF. The CDR3 region has the DNA TGTGCCAGCACCTCAGACAGGGGGAATGGCTACACCTTC.

V usage is TRBV11-2 and J usage is TRBJ1-6; a possible D gene is TRBD1 (5 bases). The CDR3 covers 14 residues. Germline CDR1 SGHAT, CDR2 FQNNGV. Deletions cut 0 bases from V and 17 bases from J, with 17 bases between. The CDR3 region is CASSLDSGDSLIHF. CDR3 DNA sequence: TGTGCCAGCAGCTTAGACTCGGGGGATTCGCTTATCCACTTT. Together with reference TRBV11-2 and TRBJ1-6, the CDR3 gives the full variable domain: EAGVAQSPRYKIIEKRQSVAFWCNPISGHATLYWYQQILGQGPKLLIQFQNNGVVDDSQLPKDRFSAERLKGVDSTLKIQPAKLEDSAVYLCASSLDSGDSLIHFGNGTRLTVT.

V usage is TRBV6-5 and J usage is TRBJ1-6, with D hard to call. CDR1 MNHEY and CDR2 SVGAGI come from the germline V gene. V dropped 7 bases and J dropped 6 bases, with 4 bases sitting between them. The CDR3 runs to 11 residues. CDR3 sequence reads: CASTSNSPLHF. Written as DNA, the CDR3 is TGTGCCAGCACCTCTAATTCACCCCTCCACTTT.

The gene calls are TRBV27 and TRBJ2-1; D gene ambiguous. The length of the CDR3 is 14 residues. Germline V CDR1 and CDR2: MNHEY, SMNVEV (reference sequence). Trimming took off 4 bases at V and 5 bases at J, with 12 bases between the two ends. CDR3 loop: CASSYNVAHNEQFF. The CDR3 region has the DNA TGTGCCAGCAGTTACAACGTCGCCCACAATGAGCAGTTCTTC.